The clone carrying this TCR beta chain was recorded only once. The antigen is unknown. These data are taken from a study of shared clonotypes between healthy human individuals. The method was immunoSEQ multiplex PCR; TCRdb's version includes in-frame clones alone and lacks a portion of them. The table has 1,400,000 or so clones, approximately 98.5% seen once. Study observations and caveats: Clonotypes shared by all four donors outscored non-shared clonotypes in generation probability.

CDR3 length: 14 amino acids. Germline lookup yields CDR1 MNHNS and CDR2 SASEGT. V shed 6 bases and J 2 bases; nucleotides not matched to a gene: 6. Sequencing was done on a sample of naive CD4+ T cells sorted from blood. As for subset: CD45RA+ positively selected. The TCR sequence derives from a young man in good health. V gene TRBV6-1 combines with J gene TRBJ2-7, with 8 bases that match TRBD1. CDR3 region: CASSRQGPPYEQYF. CDR3 nucleotides: TGTGCCAGCAGCAGACAGGGGCCTCCCTACGAGCAGTACTTC.